This record looks at one T cell receptor (beta chain) sequence and its context. The source of the sample is a study of CD8+ T cells in alopecia areata. RNA was extracted and reverse transcribed into cDNA as the sequencing template. Method: immunoSEQ multiplex PCR; TCRdb's copy keeps in-frame clones and lacks some. The sample holds under 350,000 clones, 58% seen once. V was pared by 0 bases and J by 6 bases, with 8 bases of the junction left unmatched. This CDR3 region has 17 residues. Per germline, CDR1 MGHRA and CDR2 YSYEKL. Stated treatment: oral pan-JAK inhibitor, 5-10 mg twice daily. The J gene is TRBJ1-6, the V gene TRBV4-1; 7 bases agree with TRBD1. The sequence came from a human donor with alopecia areata. The material sequenced was CD4+ T cells sorted from blood, taken at week 24, from a patient treated with tofacitinib. The chain's CDR3 is CASSQELSHRGNSPLHF. CDR3 DNA: TGCGCCAGCAGCCAAGAGCTAAGTCACAGGGGTAATTCACCCCTCCACTTT.